Following are 21 T cell receptor beta chains from one sample sequenced in a study of blood T cell repertoires in COVID-19. Measured with immunoSEQ multiplex PCR; TCRdb has only the in-frame clones, and not every one. The sample consists of about 58,000 clones, 60% to 85% of them appearing once. Sequenced sample: peripheral blood. All receptors derive from a human donor in a cohort sampled during active COVID-19.

The rearrangement uses TRBV27 and TRBJ1-2, with D possibly TRBD1 on 6 matching bases. CDR1 is MNHEY and CDR2 is SMNVEV in the germline V gene (reference sequence). Trimming pared 1 base from V and 8 bases from J, leaving 23 bases between. The CDR3 runs to 17 residues. Here the CDR3 DNA reads TGTGCCAGCAGTTTATACCCGCCAGGGGTGGTTACGGAGGGCTACACCTTC. This encodes CASSLYPPGVVTEGYTF.

This clone was picked up a small number of times. The identical CDR3 is also encoded by other nucleotide sequences in the sample. The chain combines TRBV9 with TRBJ1-5; a possible D gene is TRBD1 (6 bases). This CDR3 contains 14 residues. The germline V and J ends were trimmed by 0 bases and 2 bases, with 6 bases remaining between them. The germline V gene has CDR1 SGDLS and CDR2 YYNGEE. The CDR3 region has the DNA TGTGCCAGCAGCGTAGGACAGGGCAATCAGCCCCAGCATTTT. This translates into CASSVGQGNQPQHF.

This clone qualifies as medium-sized. The chain uses TRBV18 and TRBJ2-7; perhaps TRBD1 as D (6 bases). Trimming took 6 bases from V and 3 from J, leaving 15 bases between them. The CDR3 extends over 14 amino acids. CDR1 is KGHSH and CDR2 is LQKENI in the germline V gene. The CDR3: CASSKQGDVYEQYF. In DNA, the CDR3 is TGTGCCAGCTCCAAACAGGGAGACGTCTACGAGCAGTACTTC.

The rearrangement uses TRBV2 and TRBJ2-7; no reliable D call. CDR1 is SNHLY, CDR2 FYNNEI, per germline. This CDR3 has 12 amino acids. The germline V and J ends were trimmed by 2 bases and 5 bases, with 7 bases remaining between them. CDR3 residues: CASSEPVNEQYF. The CDR3 DNA sequence: TGTGCCAGCAGTGAACCGGTAAACGAGCAGTACTTC.

The V call is TRBV7-9, the J call TRBJ1-2; no firm D call. V was cut by 2 bases and J by 2 bases, with 12 bases left in between. Looked up from germline, CDR1 is SEHNR and CDR2 is FQNEAQ (reference sequence). The CDR3 has 15 amino acids. The CDR3 DNA follows: TGTGCCAGCAGCTTACAGACTCCCCTAAACTATGGCTACACCTTC. It specifies CASSLQTPLNYGYTF.

The chain couples TRBV20-1 to TRBJ2-7, with a weak D call TRBD2 (5 bases). The CDR3 extends over 13 amino acids. The V end lost 3 bases, the J end lost 3 bases, and 12 bases lay between the germline ends. The germline gives CDR1 DFQATT, CDR2 SNEGSKA (reference sequence). This CDR3 is CSASGRVYYEQYF. CDR3 nucleotide sequence: TGCAGTGCTAGTGGGCGGGTTTACTACGAGCAGTACTTC.

In this sample, this clone turned up a few times. The chain recombines TRBV4-1 with TRBJ1-5; a possible D gene is TRBD1 (6 bases). The germline V gene encodes CDR1 MGHRA and CDR2 YSYEKL. The CDR3 sequence is 16 residues long. The V end lost 0 bases, the J end lost 4 bases, and 13 bases lay between the germline ends. The CDR3 reads CASSQDKQGSNQPQHF. CDR3 DNA sequence: TGCGCCAGCAGCCAAGATAAACAGGGATCAAATCAGCCCCAGCATTTT.

The rearrangement links TRBV5-6 to TRBJ2-3; D gene unclear. Trimming pared 0 bases from V and 7 bases from J, leaving 6 bases between. Germline loops: CDR1 SGHDT, CDR2 YYEEEE. The CDR3 is 12 amino acids. CDR3 in DNA: TGTGCCAGCAGCTTGGGTCGTTATACGCAGTATTTT. It specifies CASSLGRYTQYF.

A few counts support this clone. The genes are TRBV30 and TRBJ2-7; TRBD1 aligns across 9 bases. The CDR3 runs to 14 residues. V lost 2 bases to trimming and J lost 6 bases; unmatched junction nucleotides: 8. Germline assignment: CDR1 GTSNPN and CDR2 SVGIG (reference sequence). CDR3 in DNA: TGTGCCTGGAGTACGGGACAGGGAGTGTCCGAGCAGTACTTC. It encodes CAWSTGQGVSEQYF.

This sequence joins TRBV6-5 and TRBJ2-1, with 11 positions matching TRBD2. The germline CDR1 and CDR2 sequences are MNHEY and SVGAGI. V was clipped by 6 bases and J by 7 bases; unmatched bases: 8. The CDR3 is 15 residues long. The CDR3 region has the DNA TGTGCCAGCAGCACGGGACTAGCGGCCTTTAATGAGCAGTTCTTC. Translation gives CASSTGLAAFNEQFF.

The rearrangement links TRBV9 to TRBJ2-1; D remains unclear. The CDR3 spans 15 residues. Per the germline V gene, CDR1 is SGDLS and CDR2 is YYNGEE. V lost 3 bases, J lost 4 bases, and 14 bases lay in between. CDR3 bases: TGTGCCAGCAGCGCGTACGGTGTTGCTTACAATGAGCAGTTCTTC. It specifies CASSAYGVAYNEQFF.

The chain has TRBV24-1 and TRBJ2-7, with 7 bases fitting TRBD1. The V segment lost 4 bases and the J segment 1 base; nucleotides outside the gene matches: 6. The CDR3 length is 15 residues. CDR1 is KGHDR, CDR2 SFDVKD, per germline. This chain's CDR3 is CATSDPRDRSYEQYF. DNA of the CDR3: TGTGCCACCAGTGACCCCCGGGACAGATCCTACGAGCAGTACTTC.

The V and J genes are TRBV9 and TRBJ2-6; no clear D gene. The V and J ends lost 3 bases and 0 bases respectively, with 13 bases between them. Germline assignment: CDR1 SGDLS and CDR2 YYNGEE. The CDR3 length is 17 residues. The CDR3 reads CASSGGGDLSGANVLTF. The CDR3 nucleotides are TGTGCCAGCAGCGGTGGCGGAGATCTCTCTGGGGCCAACGTCCTGACTTTC.

Here the CDR3 reads CASSLRSSSGNTIYF. For the CDR3, the DNA is TGTGCCAGCAGCCTCAGGTCCTCCTCTGGAAACACCATATATTTT. The rearrangement links TRBV7-6 to TRBJ1-3; D remains ambiguous. Germline CDR1 and CDR2: SGHVS and FNYEAQ. V lost 5 bases and J 0 bases, leaving 11 bases between the germline ends. The CDR3 runs 15 residues.

V usage is TRBV19 and J usage is TRBJ1-1; D is unclear. The CDR3 runs 14 residues. V was clipped by 8 bases and J by 1 base, with 14 bases between them. Per the germline V gene, CDR1 is LNHDA and CDR2 is SQIVND (reference sequence). The CDR3 sequence: CASVYGQPNTEAFF. In DNA form, the CDR3 reads TGTGCCAGTGTTTATGGGCAGCCGAACACTGAAGCTTTCTTT.

The chain has TRBV7-6 and TRBJ2-7; possible D gene TRBD1, 6 bases. Trimming cost V 1 base and J 4 bases, with 14 bases left between them. This CDR3 is 15 amino acids long. From germline, CDR1 is SGHVS and CDR2 FNYEAQ. CDR3 coding DNA: TGTGCCAGCAGCTTAGGAGAACAGGGCGGGTACGAGCAGTACTTC. Translation: CASSLGEQGGYEQYF. The complete variable domain, with remaining parts taken from reference TRBV7-6 and TRBJ2-7, reads GAGVSQSPRYKVTKRGQDVALRCDPISGHVSLYWYRQALGQGPEFLTYFNYEAQQDKSGLPNDRFSAERPEGSISTLTIQRTEQRDSAMYRCASSLGEQGGYEQYFGPGTRLTVT.

This clone was recorded a few times. V and J are TRBV19 and TRBJ1-5; maybe TRBD1 (6 bases). CDR1 is LNHDA, CDR2 SQIVND, per germline (reference sequence). This CDR3 comprises 14 residues. Deletions cut 2 bases from V and 3 bases from J, with 8 bases between. The CDR3 DNA reads TGTGCCAGTAGTATACGGGACACCAATCAGCCCCAGCATTTT. Residues: CASSIRDTNQPQHF.

CDR3 sequence: CASSLSTDYNSPLHF. The CDR3 DNA is TGTGCCAGCAGTTTATCGACAGACTATAATTCACCCCTCCACTTT. The chain links TRBV28 to TRBJ1-6; a weak D match, TRBD1 (5 bases). The CDR3 sequence is 15 residues long. Germline V lookup: CDR1 MDHEN, CDR2 SYDVKM. Deletions cut 1 base from V and 3 bases from J, with 7 bases between.

The chain has TRBV13 and TRBJ2-7; unclear D gene. The CDR3 is 12 residues long. Trimming took 5 bases from V and 5 from J, leaving 10 bases between them. Germline V gene lookup returns CDR1 PRHDT and CDR2 FYEKMQ (reference sequence). CDR3 DNA: TGTGCCAGCAGCCTAGACATCCACGAGCAGTACTTC. Its protein product is CASSLDIHEQYF. Looking up the rest from reference TRBV13 and TRBJ2-7 gives the full variable domain: AAGVIQSPRHLIKEKRETATLKCYPIPRHDTVYWYQQGPGQDPQFLISFYEKMQSDKGSIPDRFSAQQFSDYHSELNMSSLELGDSALYFCASSLDIHEQYFGPGTRLTVT.

V usage is TRBV11-2 and J usage is TRBJ2-7, with 11 bases matching TRBD1. The CDR3 is 15 amino acids. CDR1 SGHAT and CDR2 FQNNGV come from the germline V gene. The junction had 4 bases not matched to a gene; V was cut back by 4 bases and J by 2 bases. CDR3 sequence: CASSSTDRGPYEQYF. The CDR3 DNA reads TGTGCCAGCAGCTCGACGGACAGGGGGCCCTACGAGCAGTACTTC. Drawing the rest from reference TRBV11-2 and TRBJ2-7, the complete variable domain is EAGVAQSPRYKIIEKRQSVAFWCNPISGHATLYWYQQILGQGPKLLIQFQNNGVVDDSQLPKDRFSAERLKGVDSTLKIQPAKLEDSAVYLCASSSTDRGPYEQYFGPGTRLTVT.

The V and J genes are TRBV5-1 and TRBJ1-6; 8 positions match TRBD1. The CDR3 contains 15 residues. The germline gives CDR1 SGHRS, CDR2 YFSETQ. V gave up 4 bases and J gave up 13 bases; unmatched junction bases: 13. CDR3 amino acids: CASSPETGVVGPLHF. The CDR3 DNA sequence: TGCGCCAGCAGCCCCGAGACAGGGGTTGTTGGGCCCCTCCACTTT.